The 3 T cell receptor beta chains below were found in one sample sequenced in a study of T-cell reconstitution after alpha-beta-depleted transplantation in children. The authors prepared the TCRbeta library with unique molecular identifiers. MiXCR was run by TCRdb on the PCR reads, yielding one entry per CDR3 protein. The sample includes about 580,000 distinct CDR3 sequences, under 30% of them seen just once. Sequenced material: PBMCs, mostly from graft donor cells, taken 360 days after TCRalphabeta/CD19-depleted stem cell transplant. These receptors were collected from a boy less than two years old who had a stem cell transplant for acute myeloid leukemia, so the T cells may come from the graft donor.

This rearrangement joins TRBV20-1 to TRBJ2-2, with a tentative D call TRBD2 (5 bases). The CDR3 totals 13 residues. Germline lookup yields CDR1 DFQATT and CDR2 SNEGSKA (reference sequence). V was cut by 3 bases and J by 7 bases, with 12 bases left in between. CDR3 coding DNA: TGCAGTGCTAGCGGGGTCCGAGGCGGGGAGCTGTTTTTT. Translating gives CSASGVRGGELFF.

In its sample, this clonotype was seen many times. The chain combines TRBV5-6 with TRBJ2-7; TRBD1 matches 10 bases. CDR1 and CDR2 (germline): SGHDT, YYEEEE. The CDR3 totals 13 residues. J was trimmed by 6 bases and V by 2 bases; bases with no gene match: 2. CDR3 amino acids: CASSFGTGAEQYF. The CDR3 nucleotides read TGTGCCAGCAGCTTCGGGACAGGGGCCGAGCAGTACTTC.

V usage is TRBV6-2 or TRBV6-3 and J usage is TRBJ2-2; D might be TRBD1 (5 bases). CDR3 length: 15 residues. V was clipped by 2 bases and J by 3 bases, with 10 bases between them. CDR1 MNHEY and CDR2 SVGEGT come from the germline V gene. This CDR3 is CASSYRRGYTGELFF. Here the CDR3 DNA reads TGTGCCAGCAGTTACCGTAGGGGTTACACCGGGGAGCTGTTTTTT.